One and the same sample provided the 19 T cell receptor beta chains below, sequenced in a study of shared clonotypes between healthy human individuals. The protocol was immunoSEQ multiplex PCR, while the TCRdb copy is restricted to in-frame clones and leaves out a portion. The sample holds about 360,000 clones, 73% seen once. Sequenced sample: memory CD4+ T cells sorted from blood. The sample's subset: CD45RA-negative fraction. Receptors originate from a young man in good health.

CDR3 sequence: CASRPLMKRQGSTDTQYF. DNA of the CDR3: TGTGCCAGCAGGCCTCTTATGAAGAGGCAGGGGAGCACAGATACGCAGTATTTT. The chain employs TRBV2 and TRBJ2-3; D is possibly TRBD1 (6 bases). Germline V gene lookup returns CDR1 SNHLY and CDR2 FYNNEI. CDR3 length: 18 amino acids. V shed 6 bases and J shed 0 bases, with 22 bases lying between them.

Details on this clone: This sample includes further DNA sequences coding for the same CDR3. The chain has TRBV14 and TRBJ2-3; TRBD2 matches at 10 bases. Germline lookup yields CDR1 SGHDN and CDR2 FVKESK. V trimming: 3 bases; J trimming: 5 bases; junction bases outside the gene matches: 5. The CDR3 sequence is 15 residues long. The CDR3 bases are TGTGCCAGCAGCCAGCCTAGCGGGAGAGGAGATACGCAGTATTTT. As protein: CASSQPSGRGDTQYF.

The V call is TRBV7-8, the J call TRBJ2-1, with D possibly matching TRBD2 (5 bases). The V gene lost 5 bases and the J gene lost 0 bases, with 26 bases spanning the gap. Per the germline V gene, CDR1 is SGHVS and CDR2 is FQNEAQ. The CDR3 consists of 20 residues. The CDR3 region is CASSTRLAFLAETSYNEQFF. The CDR3 region has the DNA TGTGCCAGCAGCACCCGTCTAGCTTTTCTGGCCGAAACCTCCTACAATGAGCAGTTCTTC.

The chain uses TRBV7-3 and TRBJ2-5; D call uncertain. Germline CDR1 SGHTA, CDR2 FQGTGA. This CDR3 has 14 residues. Trimming left V 1 base short and J 5 bases short, with 11 bases between. This CDR3 is CASSLMAAGETQYF. The CDR3 bases are TGTGCCAGCAGCTTAATGGCAGCCGGGGAGACCCAGTACTTC. The whole variable domain, filled in from reference TRBV7-3 and TRBJ2-5, reads GAGVSQTPSNKVTEKGKYVELRCDPISGHTALYWYRQSLGQGPEFLIYFQGTGAADDSGLPNDRFFAVRPEGSVSTLKIQRTERGDSAVYLCASSLMAAGETQYFGPGTRLLVL.

This clone showed up just a few times. This chain joins TRBV6-1 and TRBJ1-2, with D unclear. Trimming shortened V by 1 base and J by 1 base, and 22 bases separated the two germline ends. The CDR3 loop spans 19 amino acids. Germline CDR1 reads MNHNS; CDR2 reads SASEGT. The CDR3 region is CASSEGWAGLKTDNYGYTF. In DNA, the CDR3 is TGTGCCAGCAGTGAAGGGTGGGCGGGCCTCAAGACTGATAACTATGGCTACACCTTC.

V is TRBV18 and J is TRBJ1-4; tentatively, D is TRBD1 (6 bases). The CDR3 covers 18 residues. Germline V gene sequence: CDR1 KGHSH, CDR2 LQKENI. V was shortened by 1 base and J by 2 bases, with 17 bases between the two germline ends. The CDR3 is CASSPRPASGATNEKLFF. For the CDR3, the DNA is TGTGCCAGCTCACCACGACCCGCCTCGGGGGCGACTAATGAAAAACTGTTTTTT.

The chain links TRBV19 to TRBJ2-3; D remains ambiguous. The germline gives CDR1 LNHDA, CDR2 SQIVND (reference sequence). The CDR3 has 19 amino acids. Trimming left V 0 bases short and J 2 bases short, with 21 bases between. The CDR3 sequence: CASSIDRLTAAAYTDTQYF. Written as DNA, the CDR3 is TGTGCCAGTAGTATAGATCGTTTAACGGCCGCGGCATACACAGATACGCAGTATTTT. Supplemented by reference TRBV19 and TRBJ2-3, the full variable domain reads DGGITQSPKYLFRKEGQNVTLSCEQNLNHDAMYWYRQDPGQGLRLIYYSQIVNDFQKGDIAEGYSVSREKKESFPLTVTSAQKNPTAFYLCASSIDRLTAAAYTDTQYFGPGTRLTVL.

With regard to this clone: Distinct nucleotide sequences in the sample also encode this CDR3. J is TRBJ1-5 and V is TRBV28, with 7 bases fitting TRBD1. CDR3 length equals 14 residues. In germline, CDR1 is MDHEN, CDR2 SYDVKM. The V gene end was trimmed by 6 bases and the J gene end by 6 bases; junction bases not matched to a gene: 8. CDR3 DNA sequence: TGTGCCAGCAGCCTAGGGGGCGCGGGTCAGCCCCAGCATTTT. Encoded protein: CASSLGGAGQPQHF.

The chain is built from TRBV28 and TRBJ2-2; 7 bases are a match to TRBD1. J gave up 4 bases and V 5 bases, and 1 base lay outside the gene matches. The CDR3 covers 13 residues. Germline assignment: CDR1 MDHEN and CDR2 SYDVKM. CDR3 in DNA: TGTGCCAGCAGTAGGGGGCCCACCGGGGAGCTGTTTTTT. Encoded protein: CASSRGPTGELFF.

In the case of this clone: A read error is likely here: a far larger clone is one base away. V usage is TRBV28 and J usage is TRBJ2-7; no firm D call. The CDR3 totals 14 residues. Germline V CDR1 and CDR2: MDHEN, SYDVKM. Trimming removed 4 bases at V and 3 bases at J, with 13 bases between. CDR3 sequence (DNA): TGTGCCAGCAGTTCCCCGCAGGCTATCTACGAGCAGTACTTC. Its translation is CASSSPQAIYEQYF.

The chain links TRBV5-1 to TRBJ2-1; 7 positions agree with TRBD2. The V gene end was trimmed by 4 bases and the J gene end by 4 bases; junction bases not matched to a gene: 8. The germline V gene encodes CDR1 SGHRS and CDR2 YFSETQ. There are 15 residues in the CDR3. The CDR3 nucleotides are TGCGCCAGCAGCAGGGGCGGGAGTGAATACAATGAGCAGTTCTTC. Residues: CASSRGGSEYNEQFF.

This sequence joins TRBV6-5 and TRBJ2-1; D might be TRBD1 (5 bases). The CDR3 runs 13 residues. CDR1 and CDR2 from the germline V gene are MNHEY and SVGAGI. V shed 6 bases and J shed 8 bases, with 14 bases lying between them. The CDR3 nucleotides are TGTGCCAGCAGAGGACAATTTACCCATGAGCAGTTCTTC. Protein product: CASRGQFTHEQFF.

This rearrangement joins TRBV5-1 to TRBJ2-1; 8 bases line up with TRBD2. CDR3 length: 14 amino acids. Trimming removed 4 bases from V and 2 bases from J; junction bases left unmatched: 2. Germline V gene data show CDR1 as SGHRS and CDR2 as YFSETQ. CDR3: CASSIAGPYNEQFF. The CDR3 DNA is TGCGCCAGCAGCATAGCGGGACCCTACAATGAGCAGTTCTTC.

The chain employs TRBV28 and TRBJ2-1, with TRBD2 matching 11 bases. CDR3 length: 17 amino acids. Germline CDR1 is MDHEN and CDR2 is SYDVKM. Trimming at V came to 4 bases and at J to 7 bases, leaving 12 bases not matched to a gene. The CDR3 reads CASSSQGLAVFLNEQFF. The CDR3 DNA reads as TGTGCCAGCAGTTCCCAGGGACTAGCGGTCTTTCTAAATGAGCAGTTCTTC.

The chain is built from TRBV5-4 and TRBJ2-7; possible D gene TRBD1, 6 bases. Germline V lookup: CDR1 SGHNT, CDR2 YYREEE (reference sequence). This CDR3 comprises 17 residues. Trimming stripped 1 base from V and 6 bases from J, with 23 bases between. CDR3 coding DNA: TGTGCCAGCAGCTTGTTTGGTGGGACAACCCCAACGGCCGAGCAGTACTTC. Translating gives CASSLFGGTTPTAEQYF. The complete variable domain, with remaining parts taken from reference TRBV5-4 and TRBJ2-7, reads ETGVTQSPTHLIKTRGQQVTLRCSSQSGHNTVSWYQQALGQGPQFIFQYYREEENGRGNFPPRFSGLQFPNYSSELNVNALELDDSALYLCASSLFGGTTPTAEQYFGPGTRLTVT.

The genes are TRBV9 and TRBJ2-6, with 7 nucleotides matching TRBD2. Looked up from germline, CDR1 is SGDLS and CDR2 is YYNGEE. The CDR3 is made up of 18 amino acids. V lost 1 base, J lost 0 bases, and 7 bases stayed unmatched. The CDR3 region is CASSVTPGGHSGANVLTF. DNA for the CDR3: TGTGCCAGCAGCGTAACCCCGGGGGGTCACTCTGGGGCCAACGTCCTGACTTTC.

This clone was seen repeatedly, ten times or more. This chain joins TRBV5-5 and TRBJ2-5; D gene uncertain. CDR3 length equals 13 residues. The ends were cut back, 2 bases at V and 1 base at J, with 6 bases in the middle. The germline gives CDR1 SGHKS, CDR2 YYEKEE (reference sequence). The CDR3 sequence is CASSFIRQETQYF. CDR3 nucleotides: TGTGCCAGCAGCTTTATCCGCCAAGAGACCCAGTACTTC.

The chain combines TRBV10-3 with TRBJ1-5; 8 bases are shared with TRBD1. Germline trimming cut 6 bases from V and 6 bases from J; bases unmatched to any gene: 4. The germline CDR1 and CDR2 sequences are ENHRY and SYGVKD. The CDR3 has 13 amino acids. CDR3 nucleotides: TGTGCCATCAGGGACAGGGATGGTCAGCCCCAGCATTTT. It codes for CAIRDRDGQPQHF.

The chain employs TRBV30 and TRBJ1-1; TRBD1 might be the D (6 bases). The CDR3 spans 14 residues. Germline V lookup: CDR1 GTSNPN, CDR2 SVGIG (reference sequence). V was clipped by 4 bases and J by 4 bases, with 16 bases between them. CDR3 DNA: TGTGCCTGGAAAGAAGATGGGGGCGGCACTGAAGCTTTCTTT. It translates to CAWKEDGGGTEAFF.